These 12 T cell receptor beta chains came from one sample sequenced in a study of shared clonotypes between healthy human individuals. CD8 cells regarded as naive lacked CD45RO, were positively chosen for CCR7, and omitted terminally differentiated effector memory CD45RA+ cells. TCRdb's table, derived via immunoSEQ multiplex PCR, lists solely in-frame clones and lacks some. Found here are around 2,100,000 clones, around 96% of them singletons; the top ten hold approximately 1.2%. Sequencing was performed on naive CD8+ T cells sorted from blood. Receptors originate from a man aged 18 to 29 in good health.

This chain connects TRBV30 to TRBJ2-2; D not resolved. Between the trimmed V and J ends, which lost 2 bases and 6 bases, there was a span of 7 bases. The CDR3 is made up of 12 amino acids. CDR1 and CDR2 from the germline V gene are GTSNPN and SVGIG (reference sequence). Here the CDR3 DNA reads TGTGCCTGGAGTCTTAATGCCGGGGAGCTGTTTTTT. Protein: CAWSLNAGELFF.

This chain joins TRBV6-1 and TRBJ1-2; maybe TRBD1 (5 bases). The germline V gene has CDR1 MNHNS and CDR2 SASEGT. The CDR3 spans 12 residues. V gave up 7 bases and J gave up 3 bases, with 9 bases separating them. Written as DNA, the CDR3 is TGTGCCAGCACTGGCAGGGACTATGGCTACACCTTC. Translation: CASTGRDYGYTF.

The chain employs TRBV25-1 and TRBJ1-2, with D tentatively TRBD1 (6 bases). The V end was cut by 1 base, the J end by 6 bases, with 12 bases between. Germline assignment: CDR1 MGHDK and CDR2 SYGVNS. The CDR3 contains 14 residues. As DNA, the CDR3 is TGTGCCAGCAGTGAATCCGGGTGGACAGATGGCTACACCTTC. Translating gives CASSESGWTDGYTF.

This chain joins TRBV7-3 and TRBJ2-3, with D maybe TRBD1 (6 bases). The V end lost 1 base, the J end lost 2 bases, and 13 bases lay between the germline ends. Germline CDR1 reads SGHTA; CDR2 reads FQGTGA. The CDR3 covers 16 residues. CDR3 DNA: TGTGCCAGCAGCTTAAGTGGAGGACAGTACACAGATACGCAGTATTTT. Protein sequence: CASSLSGGQYTDTQYF. The full variable domain, in which reference TRBV7-3 and TRBJ2-3 provide the parts outside the CDR3, is GAGVSQTPSNKVTEKGKYVELRCDPISGHTALYWYRQSLGQGPEFLIYFQGTGAADDSGLPNDRFFAVRPEGSVSTLKIQRTERGDSAVYLCASSLSGGQYTDTQYFGPGTRLTVL.

The V call is TRBV5-1, the J call TRBJ2-1; 7 nucleotides line up with TRBD1. The J segment lost 1 base and the V segment lost 0 bases, leaving 4 bases of the junction unmatched. CDR1 SGHRS and CDR2 YFSETQ come from the germline V gene. The CDR3 is made up of 16 amino acids. CDR3 DNA sequence: TGCGCCAGCAGCTTGGAGCCGACAGGGTCCTACAATGAGCAGTTCTTC. Its translation is CASSLEPTGSYNEQFF.

The chain joins TRBV9 to TRBJ1-1, with TRBD1 as a possible D gene (5 bases). The germline V and J ends were trimmed by 7 bases and 0 bases, with 7 bases remaining between them. The CDR3 is 12 residues long. Per the germline V gene, CDR1 is SGDLS and CDR2 is YYNGEE. The CDR3 nucleotides read TGTGCCAGCGGGGGTATGAACACTGAAGCTTTCTTT. Translating it yields CASGGMNTEAFF.

V usage is TRBV5-1 and J usage is TRBJ2-1, with 11 bases identical to TRBD2. J lost 7 bases, V lost 5 bases, and 8 bases had no gene match. The CDR3 has 15 residues. Germline lookup yields CDR1 SGHRS and CDR2 YFSETQ. CDR3 in DNA: TGCGCCAGCAGTCTAGCGGGAGGAGGGATAAATGAGCAGTTCTTC. Its translation: CASSLAGGGINEQFF. Together with reference TRBV5-1 and TRBJ2-1, the CDR3 gives the full variable domain: KAGVTQTPRYLIKTRGQQVTLSCSPISGHRSVSWYQQTPGQGLQFLFEYFSETQRNKGNFPGRFSGRQFSNSRSEMNVSTLELGDSALYLCASSLAGGGINEQFFGPGTRLTVL.

The chain combines TRBV9 with TRBJ2-4; D gene ambiguous. Trimming took 5 bases from V and 5 from J, leaving 8 bases between them. Germline loops: CDR1 SGDLS, CDR2 YYNGEE. The CDR3 is 12 amino acids. The CDR3, as DNA: TGTGCCAGCAGTGGTATTCAAAACATTCAGTACTTC. Amino acid sequence: CASSGIQNIQYF. The full variable domain, with the rest looked up from reference TRBV9 and TRBJ2-4, is DSGVTQTPKHLITATGQRVTLRCSPRSGDLSVYWYQQSLDQGLQFLIQYYNGEERAKGNILERFSAQQFPDLHSELNLSSLELGDSALYFCASSGIQNIQYFGAGTRLSVL.

The rearrangement joins TRBV27 to TRBJ2-3; 7 positions match TRBD1. The germline gives CDR1 MNHEY, CDR2 SMNVEV (reference sequence). J was trimmed by 6 bases and V by 3 bases; bases with no gene match: 12. The CDR3 has 16 amino acids. This CDR3 is CASSFNLGGAADTQYF. CDR3 sequence (DNA): TGTGCCAGCAGTTTTAATTTAGGGGGCGCCGCGGATACGCAGTATTTT.

The V gene is TRBV6-1, the J gene TRBJ2-1, with a tentative D call TRBD2 (6 bases). V was clipped by 6 bases and J by 4 bases, with 16 bases between them. Germline values: CDR1 MNHNS, CDR2 SASEGT. This CDR3 is built from 15 residues. The CDR3 loop is CASSPSSGRYNEQFF. CDR3 DNA sequence: TGTGCCAGCAGCCCATCCAGCGGGCGTTACAATGAGCAGTTCTTC.

Comments on this clone: The same CDR3 also results from other DNA sequences found in this sample. This chain joins TRBV5-1 and TRBJ1-1, with D possibly being TRBD1 (5 bases). V was trimmed by 0 bases and J by 4 bases, leaving 10 bases between them. The CDR3 loop spans 14 amino acids. From germline, CDR1 is SGHRS and CDR2 YFSETQ. In DNA, the CDR3 is TGCGCCAGCAGCTTGGAGGGGCTTGGCACTGAAGCTTTCTTT. Protein product: CASSLEGLGTEAFF.

This clone showed up just a few times. The rearrangement joins TRBV15 to TRBJ1-6; a possible D gene is TRBD1 (6 bases). Germline CDR1 reads LNHNV; CDR2 reads YYDKDF (reference sequence). V lost 1 base, J lost 7 bases, and 11 bases lay in between. The CDR3 runs to 15 residues. CDR3 in amino acids: CATSRAEGVNSPLHF. CDR3 sequence (DNA): TGTGCCACCAGCAGAGCTGAGGGGGTGAATTCACCCCTCCACTTT.